The 10 T cell receptor beta chains reported below all come from one sample, sequenced in a study of shared clonotypes between healthy human individuals. Here immunoSEQ multiplex PCR was the method, and the copy in TCRdb shows in-frame clones only, minus some. The sample shows nearly 750,000 clones, 55% to 80% of them seen only once. Sequencing input: memory CD4+ T cells sorted from blood. Specified subset: CD45RA-negative fraction. All receptors come from a woman in her thirties in good health.

This clone was observed many times. The sample carries other DNA sequences with the same CDR3. The rearrangement uses TRBV7-3 and TRBJ2-5, with D possibly TRBD2 on 7 matching bases. Germline lookup yields CDR1 SGHTA and CDR2 FQGTGA. The CDR3 is 13 residues long. Trimming cost V 5 bases and J 5 bases, with 12 bases left between them. The CDR3 DNA reads TGTGCCAGCAGCACACAGGGAGGGGAGACCCAGTACTTC. Its translation: CASSTQGGETQYF.

The V gene is TRBV2, the J gene TRBJ2-1; TRBD2 agrees at 9 bases. The germline V gene encodes CDR1 SNHLY and CDR2 FYNNEI. CDR3 length equals 17 residues. Trimming took 2 bases from V and 8 from J; bases not matched to a gene: 13. The CDR3 reads CASSETRAGGPMDEQFF. The CDR3 nucleotides read TGTGCCAGCAGTGAAACGCGTGCGGGAGGGCCTATGGATGAGCAGTTCTTC.

The chain combines TRBV30 with TRBJ1-2, with D possibly TRBD1 on 6 matching bases. Per germline, CDR1 GTSNPN and CDR2 SVGIG (reference sequence). V was trimmed by 4 bases and J by 0 bases, leaving 9 bases between them. CDR3 length: 13 residues. The CDR3, as DNA: TGTGCCTGGAACCAGGGGCCTAACTATGGCTACACCTTC. Its translation is CAWNQGPNYGYTF.

The chain uses TRBV19 and TRBJ1-5, with 9 bases lining up with TRBD1. CDR1 LNHDA and CDR2 SQIVND come from the germline V gene (reference sequence). CDR3 length equals 12 residues. CDR3 sequence reads: CAIGTGSQPQHF. DNA for the CDR3: TGTGCGATCGGGACAGGGAGTCAGCCCCAGCATTTT.

V and J are TRBV7-2 and TRBJ2-1; TRBD1 aligns across 10 bases. The V segment lost 5 bases and the J segment 11 bases; nucleotides outside the gene matches: 9. CDR3 size: 14 residues. CDR1 and CDR2 (germline): SGHTA, FQGNSA. CDR3 loop: CASSNTGTGVKQFF. The CDR3 coding sequence is TGTGCCAGCAGCAACACCGGGACAGGGGTGAAGCAGTTCTTC.

The chain recombines TRBV6-5 with TRBJ1-4; D gene ambiguous. The ends were cut back, 7 bases at V and 6 bases at J, with 6 bases in the middle. The CDR3 spans 11 residues. Per the germline V gene, CDR1 is MNHEY and CDR2 is SVGAGI. The DNA of the CDR3 is TGTGCCAGCAAAGCCGATGAAAAACTGTTTTTT. Residues: CASKADEKLFF.

This clone was observed a few times. This sequence joins TRBV28 and TRBJ1-5; TRBD1 aligns across 8 bases. V shed 5 bases and J 0 bases; nucleotides not matched to a gene: 15. Germline CDR1 and CDR2: MDHEN and SYDVKM. The CDR3 length is 19 residues. CDR3 DNA: TGTGCCAGCAGTCAGCCCCCGACAGGGGATTTATATAGCAATCAGCCCCAGCATTTT. Protein: CASSQPPTGDLYSNQPQHF.

In this sample, this clone turned up a few times. CDR3 sequence reads: CATALGFQETQYF. The DNA of the CDR3 is TGTGCCACCGCATTGGGCTTCCAAGAGACCCAGTACTTC. The chain carries TRBV10-3 and TRBJ2-5; D gene uncertain. Deletions cut 10 bases from V and 1 base from J, with 13 bases between. Germline lookup yields CDR1 ENHRY and CDR2 SYGVKD. The CDR3 has 13 residues.

The chain has TRBV7-9 and TRBJ2-7; weak D call: TRBD2 (6 bases). CDR1 SEHNR and CDR2 FQNEAQ come from the germline V gene (reference sequence). The CDR3 consists of 15 residues. Trimming left V 0 bases short and J 6 bases short, with 15 bases between. The CDR3 here is CASSLASGTLSEQYF. CDR3 in DNA: TGTGCCAGCAGCTTAGCGTCAGGGACTCTCTCCGAGCAGTACTTC.

V usage is TRBV19 and J usage is TRBJ1-6; D is unresolved. Germline CDR1 is LNHDA and CDR2 is SQIVND (reference sequence). Deletions cut 1 base from V and 7 bases from J, with 11 bases between. CDR3 size: 15 residues. CDR3 in amino acids: CASSIGPEGNSPLHF. The CDR3 DNA follows: TGTGCCAGTAGTATAGGACCCGAAGGGAATTCACCCCTCCACTTT.